This T cell receptor beta chain was sequenced for a study of blood T cell repertoires in COVID-19. V was cut by 4 bases and J by 6 bases, with 13 bases left in between. CDR3 length: 13 amino acids. Germline V CDR1 and CDR2: LNHDA, SQIVND (reference sequence). Patients at the Seattle site were enrolled during active infection and followed longitudinally. In the original analysis: Amplification of reference gene primers provided the estimated nucleated cell counts. TCRdb's copy holds only in-frame clones and misses some; the assay was immunoSEQ multiplex PCR. V and J calls and clone size are those listed in that table; D and trimming were worked out from the DNA. The table includes tens of thousands of clones, 70% to 85% detected once.

This TCR came from a woman of 80 years or more with COVID-19, enrolled during active disease. J is TRBJ2-7 and V is TRBV19; tentatively, D is TRBD2 (6 bases). What was sequenced was peripheral blood. The CDR3 DNA is TGTGCCAGTAGTACGGGAGTGGACGGCGAGCAGTACTTC. This encodes CASSTGVDGEQYF.